One and the same sample provided the 29 T cell receptor beta chains below, sequenced in a study of human T cells and chemical hapten exposure. Time point meaning: patch test 1, 2 weeks after DPC sensitization. As for treatment: therapeutic diphenylcyclopropenone sensitization with weekly scalp DPC. It was unfractionated whole blood from which total RNA was extracted. TCRdb fed the RACE reads into MiXCR, producing one record per CDR3 protein. The sample records 35,000 or so distinct CDR3 sequences, 5% to 8% being singletons. The sample here was whole blood, taken in connection with sensitization to the hapten diphenylcyclopropenone (DPC). All receptors derive from a woman aged 25 to 45 with alopecia areata. Some clones in this sample may be carry-over from other donors' samples.

The rearrangement uses TRBV5-6 and TRBJ2-3; D is undetermined. CDR1 is SGHDT and CDR2 is YYEEEE in the germline V gene. The CDR3 has 12 amino acids. Trimming stripped 4 bases from V and 4 bases from J, with 7 bases between. CDR3 nucleotides: TGTGCCAGCAGCACGGAAGCAGATACGCAGTATTTT. This sequence encodes CASSTEADTQYF.

V gene TRBV4-3 combines with J gene TRBJ2-5; possible D gene TRBD2, 5 bases. CDR1 and CDR2 (germline): LGHNA, YSLEER. The CDR3 contains 11 residues. V shed 5 bases and J shed 7 bases, with 8 bases lying between them. The CDR3: CASSSGGTQYF. DNA for the CDR3: TGCGCCAGCAGCTCCGGAGGGACCCAGTACTTC.

This clonotype was seen ten or more times. V gene TRBV4-3 combines with J gene TRBJ2-5; D uncertain. V was trimmed by 3 bases and J by 7 bases, leaving 18 bases between them. Germline V gives CDR1 LGHNA, CDR2 YSLEER. The CDR3 totals 15 residues. For the CDR3, the DNA is TGCGCCAGCAGCCAGACTGCGACGGGTCAATGGACCCAGTACTTC. As protein: CASSQTATGQWTQYF.

This clonotype occurred many times. V is TRBV3-1 and J is TRBJ1-1; possible D gene TRBD1, 5 bases. The ends were cut back, 4 bases at V and 7 bases at J, with 16 bases in the middle. Germline assignment: CDR1 LGHDT and CDR2 YNNKEL (reference sequence). CDR3 length: 14 residues. DNA for the CDR3: TGTGCCAGCAGCCGCTCCTTAGCGGGGGATGAAGCTTTCTTT. Its translation is CASSRSLAGDEAFF.

This clonotype was counted only a few times. The rearrangement uses TRBV24-1 and TRBJ2-2, with D perhaps TRBD1 or TRBD2 (5 bases each). The germline gives CDR1 KGHDR, CDR2 SFDVKD. The CDR3 length is 15 residues. V lost 5 bases, J lost 9 bases, and 18 bases lay in between. The CDR3 protein is CATSGTGGYARELFF. In DNA form, the CDR3 reads TGTGCCACCAGTGGTACAGGAGGTTATGCTCGGGAGCTGTTTTTT.

In this sample, this clonotype turned up a few times. V and J are TRBV7-9 and TRBJ2-7; 9 bases line up with TRBD1. The trim removed 1 base at V and 12 bases at J, leaving 7 bases unmatched. This CDR3 has 13 residues. Germline lookup yields CDR1 SEHNR and CDR2 FQNEAQ (reference sequence). CDR3 amino acids: CASSLEQGARSYF. In DNA form, the CDR3 reads TGTGCCAGCAGCTTAGAACAGGGGGCGCGGTCGTACTTC.

This clonotype was observed a few times. This chain joins TRBV5-5 and TRBJ2-1; the match to TRBD2 covers 10 bases. The trim removed 0 bases at V and 0 bases at J, leaving 3 bases unmatched. The length of the CDR3 is 17 residues. The germline V gene has CDR1 SGHKS and CDR2 YYEKEE (reference sequence). CDR3 sequence (DNA): TGTGCCAGCAGCTTGGCTAGCGGGGGCCTCTCCTACAATGAGCAGTTCTTC. Translated, it gives CASSLASGGLSYNEQFF.

In its sample, this clonotype was seen many times. This chain connects TRBV11-2 to TRBJ2-3; D is uncertain. The CDR3 consists of 14 residues. V was clipped by 0 bases and J by 7 bases, with 11 bases between them. Germline V CDR1 and CDR2: SGHAT, FQNNGV. The CDR3 nucleotides are TGTGCCAGCAGCTTAGACGTCCCCCCATATACGCAGTATTTT. Protein product: CASSLDVPPYTQYF.

This clonotype was recorded many times. The J gene is TRBJ1-1, the V gene TRBV27; 7 bases are shared with TRBD1. The V and J ends lost 5 bases and 4 bases, in that order; junction bases with no gene match: 4. The germline V gene encodes CDR1 MNHEY and CDR2 SMNVEV (reference sequence). The CDR3 runs 13 residues. As DNA, the CDR3 is TGTGCCAGCAGTGGGGGACAGATCACTGAAGCTTTCTTT. Its translation: CASSGGQITEAFF.

This clonotype was observed many times. The chain couples TRBV27 to TRBJ1-1, with a weak D call TRBD1 (6 bases). Between the trimmed V and J ends, which lost 5 bases and 0 bases, there was a span of 13 bases. This CDR3 is built from 15 residues. Germline lookup yields CDR1 MNHEY and CDR2 SMNVEV (reference sequence). The CDR3 is CASSPRGGVNTEAFF. The DNA of the CDR3 is TGTGCCAGCAGTCCCAGGGGAGGGGTGAACACTGAAGCTTTCTTT.

V gene TRBV24-1 combines with J gene TRBJ2-5; 14 positions match TRBD2. V lost 5 bases to trimming and J lost 4 bases; unmatched junction nucleotides: 8. CDR1 is KGHDR and CDR2 is SFDVKD in the germline V gene. CDR3 size: 17 residues. The CDR3 region is CATSGWTSGGPGETQYF. The CDR3 bases are TGTGCCACCAGTGGTTGGACTAGCGGGGGGCCGGGAGAGACCCAGTACTTC.

This clonotype was picked up many times. The CDR3 loop reads CASSSLLGENQPQHF. The CDR3 DNA follows: TGTGCCAGCAGTTCCCTGCTCGGGGAGAATCAGCCCCAGCATTTT. The rearrangement joins TRBV28 to TRBJ1-5, with D hard to call. This CDR3 has 15 amino acids. Germline CDR1 MDHEN, CDR2 SYDVKM. Trimming cost V 4 bases and J 4 bases, with 14 bases left between them.

The J gene is TRBJ2-7, the V gene TRBV3-1, with D unresolved. In germline, CDR1 is LGHDT, CDR2 YNNKEL (reference sequence). The V end lost 1 base, the J end lost 5 bases, and 6 bases lay between the germline ends. This CDR3 spans 12 amino acids. DNA of the CDR3: TGTGCCAGCAGCCAAGGTTTCCACGAGCAGTACTTC. Protein product: CASSQGFHEQYF.

J is TRBJ1-1 and V is TRBV28, with TRBD1 identical over 9 bases. Unmatched junction bases numbered 4, after V lost 8 bases and J lost 3 bases. This CDR3 has 13 amino acids. CDR1 MDHEN and CDR2 SYDVKM come from the germline V gene. CDR3 nucleotide sequence: TGTGCCAGCGGGACAGGGCTTGACACTGAAGCTTTCTTT. Its translation is CASGTGLDTEAFF.

This clonotype was counted ten times or more. This chain uses TRBV20-1 with TRBJ2-7; TRBD2 matches at 7 bases. The CDR3 totals 13 residues. Germline lookup yields CDR1 DFQATT and CDR2 SNEGSKA (reference sequence). J lost 3 bases, V lost 0 bases, and 2 bases had no gene match. The chain's CDR3 is CSARERGNYEQYF. In nucleotides, the CDR3 is TGCAGTGCTAGAGAGCGGGGGAACTACGAGCAGTACTTC.

Ten or more counts support this clonotype. The genes are TRBV4-3 and TRBJ2-3; 10 bases match TRBD1. The trim removed 4 bases at V and 5 bases at J, leaving 3 bases unmatched. The CDR3 runs 14 residues. Germline V gene sequence: CDR1 LGHNA, CDR2 YSLEER. The DNA for the CDR3 is TGCGCCAGCAGCCCAGACAGGGGGCTAGATACGCAGTATTTT. This translates into CASSPDRGLDTQYF.

This clonotype was observed many times. The chain joins TRBV7-9 to TRBJ1-1; a possible D gene is TRBD1 (5 bases). From germline, CDR1 is SEHNR and CDR2 FQNEAQ (reference sequence). The CDR3 is 15 residues long. Trimming pared 2 bases from V and 6 bases from J, leaving 16 bases between. The CDR3 DNA reads as TGTGCCAGCAGCTTAAGGTCCGGTCAGGGCCCTGAAGCTTTCTTT. This sequence encodes CASSLRSGQGPEAFF.

J is TRBJ1-5 and V is TRBV7-2; 8 bases are shared with TRBD1. This CDR3 is built from 15 residues. V was pared by 3 bases and J by 4 bases, with 5 bases of the junction left unmatched. Per the germline V gene, CDR1 is SGHTA and CDR2 is FQGNSA. CDR3 protein: CASSLGQVMNQPQHF. For the CDR3, the DNA is TGTGCCAGCAGCTTGGGACAGGTGATGAATCAGCCCCAGCATTTT.

This clonotype was recorded only once. J is TRBJ1-5 and V is TRBV5-6, with 11 positions matching TRBD1. The CDR3 spans 16 residues. The J segment lost 7 bases and the V segment lost 3 bases, leaving 9 bases of the junction unmatched. Germline CDR1 and CDR2: SGHDT and YYEEEE. This chain's CDR3 is CASSSRTGGAGQPQHF. The DNA of the CDR3 is TGTGCCAGCAGCTCCCGGACAGGGGGCGCGGGGCAGCCCCAGCATTTT.

J is TRBJ1-2 and V is TRBV6-5; D is perhaps TRBD1 (5 bases). The CDR3 covers 14 residues. Germline V lookup: CDR1 MNHEY, CDR2 SVGAGI. V dropped 8 bases and J dropped 4 bases, with 17 bases sitting between them. Here the CDR3 DNA reads TGTGCCAGCGGGGGTGGGGAGTGGGGCTATGGCTACACCTTC. It specifies CASGGGEWGYGYTF.

This clonotype was picked up many times. The chain carries TRBV7-9 and TRBJ2-3; possibly TRBD1 or TRBD2 for D (6 bases each). The CDR3 extends over 14 amino acids. Germline assignment: CDR1 SEHNR and CDR2 FQNEAQ (reference sequence). The germline V and J ends were trimmed by 8 bases and 0 bases, with 12 bases remaining between them. The CDR3 reads CASSRGASTDTQYF. Here the CDR3 DNA reads TGTGCCAGCTCGAGGGGGGCTAGCACAGATACGCAGTATTTT.

This clonotype occurred many times. J is TRBJ2-5 and V is TRBV6-6; maybe TRBD2 (5 bases). The CDR3 spans 12 residues. The V and J ends lost 9 bases and 3 bases respectively, with 11 bases between them. The germline V gene has CDR1 MNHNY and CDR2 SVGAGI (reference sequence). The CDR3 DNA follows: TGTGCCAGTAGCAGGCGGGAAGAGACCCAGTACTTC. The encoded protein is CASSRREETQYF.

The CDR3 here is CASSVGVAGYQETQYF. The CDR3 coding sequence is TGTGCCAGCAGCGTAGGGGTAGCGGGGTACCAAGAGACCCAGTACTTC. V is TRBV9 and J is TRBJ2-5, with 8 bases identical to TRBD2. The germline V gene has CDR1 SGDLS and CDR2 YYNGEE. CDR3 length: 16 amino acids. The V gene end was trimmed by 0 bases and the J gene end by 0 bases; junction bases not matched to a gene: 4.

A few counts support this clonotype. The V gene is TRBV12-3 or TRBV12-4, the J gene TRBJ1-2; D uncertain. This CDR3 is 15 amino acids long. Trimming took off 2 bases at V and 2 bases at J, with 12 bases between the two ends. CDR3 region: CASSLYPTQNYGYTF. In DNA form, the CDR3 reads TGTGCCAGCAGTTTATACCCGACTCAGAACTATGGCTACACCTTC.

This chain joins TRBV28 and TRBJ1-5; 7 bases fit TRBD1. J was trimmed by 11 bases and V by 6 bases; bases with no gene match: 10. CDR1 is MDHEN and CDR2 is SYDVKM in the germline V gene. This CDR3 has 13 amino acids. The CDR3 region is CASRTTGPRTQHF. CDR3 sequence (DNA): TGTGCCAGCAGAACGACAGGGCCGAGGACCCAGCATTTT.

The table lists this clonotype with many counts. V gene TRBV9 combines with J gene TRBJ2-3; perhaps D is TRBD1 or TRBD2 (5 bases each). Deletions cut 4 bases from V and 2 bases from J, with 14 bases between. CDR3 length: 15 residues. Germline lookup yields CDR1 SGDLS and CDR2 YYNGEE. Here the CDR3 reads CASSIHEGPTDTQYF. CDR3 nucleotide sequence: TGTGCCAGCAGCATACACGAGGGGCCCACAGATACGCAGTATTTT.

Ten or more counts support this clonotype. This chain links TRBV28 with TRBJ2-7, with 13 bases matching TRBD2. CDR1 is MDHEN and CDR2 is SYDVKM in the germline V gene. V shed 2 bases and J 2 bases; nucleotides not matched to a gene: 3. CDR3 size: 16 residues. In DNA form, the CDR3 reads TGTGCCAGCAGTTTACCCGGGACTAGCGGGGCCTACGAGCAGTACTTC. Residues: CASSLPGTSGAYEQYF.

The sample holds a few counts of this clonotype. V usage is TRBV20-1 and J usage is TRBJ1-5; 10 nucleotides agree with TRBD1. This CDR3 comprises 18 residues. J lost 2 bases, V lost 0 bases, and 10 bases had no gene match. Per germline, CDR1 DFQATT and CDR2 SNEGSKA (reference sequence). CDR3 coding DNA: TGCAGTGCTAGAGATCCGTTGACAGGGGGCATGGGCAATCAGCCCCAGCATTTT. It specifies CSARDPLTGGMGNQPQHF.

At least ten counts were recorded for this clonotype. The V gene is TRBV5-1, the J gene TRBJ2-1; 10 positions match TRBD2. Germline V gene lookup returns CDR1 SGHRS and CDR2 YFSETQ. J gave up 7 bases and V 0 bases, and 4 bases lay outside the gene matches. The CDR3 has 15 residues. DNA of the CDR3: TGCGCCAGCAGCTTGGTAGCGGGGGGCCGAAATGAGCAGTTCTTC. Translated, it gives CASSLVAGGRNEQFF.